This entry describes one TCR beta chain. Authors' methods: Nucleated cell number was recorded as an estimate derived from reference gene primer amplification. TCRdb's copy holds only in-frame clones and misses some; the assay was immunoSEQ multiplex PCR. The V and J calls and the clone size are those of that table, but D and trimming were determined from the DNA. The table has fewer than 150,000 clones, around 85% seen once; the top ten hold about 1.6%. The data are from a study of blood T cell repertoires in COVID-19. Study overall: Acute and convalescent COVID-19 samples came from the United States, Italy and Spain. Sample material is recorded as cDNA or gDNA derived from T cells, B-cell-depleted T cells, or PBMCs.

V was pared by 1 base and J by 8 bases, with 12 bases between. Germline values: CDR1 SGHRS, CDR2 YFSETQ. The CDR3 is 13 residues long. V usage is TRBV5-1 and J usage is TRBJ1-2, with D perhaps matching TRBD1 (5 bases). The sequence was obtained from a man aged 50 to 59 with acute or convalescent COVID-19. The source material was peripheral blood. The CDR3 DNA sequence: TGCGCCAGCAGCTTGTTGGGGGAGGCGGGCTACACCTTC. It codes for CASSLLGEAGYTF.